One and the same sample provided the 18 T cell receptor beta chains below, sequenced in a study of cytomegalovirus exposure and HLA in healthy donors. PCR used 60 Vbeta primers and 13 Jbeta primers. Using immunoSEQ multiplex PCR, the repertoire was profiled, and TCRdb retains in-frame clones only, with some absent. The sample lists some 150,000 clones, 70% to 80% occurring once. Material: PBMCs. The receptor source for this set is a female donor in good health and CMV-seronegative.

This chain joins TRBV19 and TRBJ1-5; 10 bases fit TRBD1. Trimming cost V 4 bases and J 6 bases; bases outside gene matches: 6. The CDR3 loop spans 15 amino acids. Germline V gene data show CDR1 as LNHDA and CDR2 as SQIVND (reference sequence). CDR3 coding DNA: TGTGCCAGTAGTACGACAGGGGGCCCTCGTCAGCCCCAGCATTTT. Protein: CASSTTGGPRQPQHF. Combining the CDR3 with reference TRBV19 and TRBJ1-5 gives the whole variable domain DGGITQSPKYLFRKEGQNVTLSCEQNLNHDAMYWYRQDPGQGLRLIYYSQIVNDFQKGDIAEGYSVSREKKESFPLTVTSAQKNPTAFYLCASSTTGGPRQPQHFGDGTRLSIL.

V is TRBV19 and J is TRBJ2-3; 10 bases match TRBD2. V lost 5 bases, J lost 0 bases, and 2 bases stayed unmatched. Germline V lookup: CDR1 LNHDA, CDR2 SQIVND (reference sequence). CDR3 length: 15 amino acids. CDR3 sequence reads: CASSGLAVSTDTQYF. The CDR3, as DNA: TGTGCCAGTAGTGGACTAGCGGTTAGCACAGATACGCAGTATTTT.

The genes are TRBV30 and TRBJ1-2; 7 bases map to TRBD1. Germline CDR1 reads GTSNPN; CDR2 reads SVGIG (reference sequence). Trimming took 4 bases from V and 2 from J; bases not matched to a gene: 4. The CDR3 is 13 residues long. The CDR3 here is CAWIEGANYGYTF. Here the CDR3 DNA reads TGTGCCTGGATCGAGGGGGCGAACTATGGCTACACCTTC.

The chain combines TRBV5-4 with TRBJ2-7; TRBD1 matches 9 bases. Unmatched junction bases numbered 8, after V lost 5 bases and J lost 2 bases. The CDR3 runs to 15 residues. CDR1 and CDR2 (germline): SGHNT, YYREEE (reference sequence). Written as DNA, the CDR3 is TGTGCCAGCAGTGGTGGGACAGGGTCTCCCTACGAGCAGTACTTC. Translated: CASSGGTGSPYEQYF. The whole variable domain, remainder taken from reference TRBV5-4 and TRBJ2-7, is ETGVTQSPTHLIKTRGQQVTLRCSSQSGHNTVSWYQQALGQGPQFIFQYYREEENGRGNFPPRFSGLQFPNYSSELNVNALELDDSALYLCASSGGTGSPYEQYFGPGTRLTVT.

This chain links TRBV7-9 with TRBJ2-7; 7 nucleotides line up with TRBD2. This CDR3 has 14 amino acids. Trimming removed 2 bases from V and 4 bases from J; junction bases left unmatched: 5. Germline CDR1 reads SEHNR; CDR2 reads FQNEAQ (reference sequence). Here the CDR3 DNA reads TGTGCCAGCAGCTTATACACTAGCGAGTACGAGCAGTACTTC. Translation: CASSLYTSEYEQYF. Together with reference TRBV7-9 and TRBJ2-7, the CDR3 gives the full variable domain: DTGVSQNPRHKITKRGQNVTFRCDPISEHNRLYWYRQTLGQGPEFLTYFQNEAQLEKSRLLSDRFSAERPKGSFSTLEIQRTEQGDSAMYLCASSLYTSEYEQYFGPGTRLTVT.

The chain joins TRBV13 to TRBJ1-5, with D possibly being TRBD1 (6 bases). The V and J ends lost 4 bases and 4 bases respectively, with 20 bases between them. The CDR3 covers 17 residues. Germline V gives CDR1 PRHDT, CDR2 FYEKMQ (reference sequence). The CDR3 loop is CASSSQGWGGNNQPQHF. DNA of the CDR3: TGTGCCAGCAGCTCACAGGGTTGGGGTGGAAATAATCAGCCCCAGCATTTT.

The CDR3 sequence: CASSPPGAGANVLTF. The CDR3 region has the DNA TGTGCCAGCAGTCCACCAGGGGCTGGGGCCAACGTCCTGACTTTC. The J gene is TRBJ2-6, the V gene TRBV6-5; D may be TRBD1 (6 bases). Germline CDR1 MNHEY, CDR2 SVGAGI. Trimming removed 5 bases from V and 2 bases from J, with 10 bases in between. This CDR3 spans 15 amino acids.

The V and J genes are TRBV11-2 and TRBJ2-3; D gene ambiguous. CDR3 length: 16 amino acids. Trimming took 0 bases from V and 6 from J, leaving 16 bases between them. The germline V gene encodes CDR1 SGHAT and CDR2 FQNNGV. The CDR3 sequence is CASSLEHSSGLDTQYF. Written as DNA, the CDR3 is TGTGCCAGCAGCTTAGAACACAGCTCCGGCCTGGATACGCAGTATTTT. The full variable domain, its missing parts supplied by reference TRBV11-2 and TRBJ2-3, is EAGVAQSPRYKIIEKRQSVAFWCNPISGHATLYWYQQILGQGPKLLIQFQNNGVVDDSQLPKDRFSAERLKGVDSTLKIQPAKLEDSAVYLCASSLEHSSGLDTQYFGPGTRLTVL.

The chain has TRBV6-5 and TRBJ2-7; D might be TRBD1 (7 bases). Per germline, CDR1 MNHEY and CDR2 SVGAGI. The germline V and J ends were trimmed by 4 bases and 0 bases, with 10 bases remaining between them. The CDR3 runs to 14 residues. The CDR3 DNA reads TGTGCCAGCAGTTTGCGGGACAGCTCCTACGAGCAGTACTTC. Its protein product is CASSLRDSSYEQYF.

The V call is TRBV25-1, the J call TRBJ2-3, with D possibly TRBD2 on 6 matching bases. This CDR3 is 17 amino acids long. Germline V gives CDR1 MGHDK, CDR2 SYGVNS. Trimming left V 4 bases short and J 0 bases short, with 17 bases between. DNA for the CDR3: TGTGCCAGCAGTGCCCAACCGGCGGGGCGTAGCACAGATACGCAGTATTTT. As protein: CASSAQPAGRSTDTQYF. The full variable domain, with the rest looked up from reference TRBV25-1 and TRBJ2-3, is EADIYQTPRYLVIGTGKKITLECSQTMGHDKMYWYQQDPGMELHLIHYSYGVNSTEKGDLSSESTVSRIRTEHFPLTLESARPSHTSQYLCASSAQPAGRSTDTQYFGPGTRLTVL.

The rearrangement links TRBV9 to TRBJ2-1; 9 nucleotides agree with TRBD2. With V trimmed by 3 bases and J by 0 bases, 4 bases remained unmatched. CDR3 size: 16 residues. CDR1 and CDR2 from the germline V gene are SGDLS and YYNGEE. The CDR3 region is CASSGFSGGSYNEQFF. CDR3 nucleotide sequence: TGTGCCAGCAGCGGATTTAGCGGGGGCTCCTACAATGAGCAGTTCTTC.

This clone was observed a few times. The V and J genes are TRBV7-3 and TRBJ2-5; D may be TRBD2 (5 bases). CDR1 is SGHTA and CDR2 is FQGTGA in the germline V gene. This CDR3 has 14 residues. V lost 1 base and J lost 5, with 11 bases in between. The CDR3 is CASSLNPTGETQYF. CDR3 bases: TGTGCCAGCAGCTTAAACCCCACGGGGGAGACCCAGTACTTC.

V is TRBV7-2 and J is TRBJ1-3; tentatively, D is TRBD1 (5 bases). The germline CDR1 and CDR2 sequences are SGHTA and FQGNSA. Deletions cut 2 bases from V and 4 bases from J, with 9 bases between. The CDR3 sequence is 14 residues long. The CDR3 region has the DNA TGTGCCAGCAGCTTAAGGGGCAGAGGAAACACCATATATTTT. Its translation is CASSLRGRGNTIYF.

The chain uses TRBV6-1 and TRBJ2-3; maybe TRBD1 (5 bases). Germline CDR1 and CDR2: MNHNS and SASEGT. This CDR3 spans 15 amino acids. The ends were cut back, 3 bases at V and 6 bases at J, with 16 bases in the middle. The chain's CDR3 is CASSDKSGPLDTQYF. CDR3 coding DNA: TGTGCCAGCAGTGATAAGTCAGGGCCTTTGGATACGCAGTATTTT.

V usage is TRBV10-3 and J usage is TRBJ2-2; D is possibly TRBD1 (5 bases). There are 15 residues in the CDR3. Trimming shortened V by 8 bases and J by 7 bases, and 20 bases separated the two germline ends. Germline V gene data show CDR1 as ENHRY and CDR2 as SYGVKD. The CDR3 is CAIFPRVIGLGELFF. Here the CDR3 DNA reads TGTGCCATCTTTCCCAGGGTTATAGGGCTCGGGGAGCTGTTTTTT.

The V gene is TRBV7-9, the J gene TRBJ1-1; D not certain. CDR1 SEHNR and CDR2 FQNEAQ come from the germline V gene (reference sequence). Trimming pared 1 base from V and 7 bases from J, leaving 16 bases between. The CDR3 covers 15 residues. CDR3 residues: CASSLEGRAGGEAFF. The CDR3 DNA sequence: TGTGCCAGCAGCTTAGAAGGTCGAGCAGGAGGTGAAGCTTTCTTT.

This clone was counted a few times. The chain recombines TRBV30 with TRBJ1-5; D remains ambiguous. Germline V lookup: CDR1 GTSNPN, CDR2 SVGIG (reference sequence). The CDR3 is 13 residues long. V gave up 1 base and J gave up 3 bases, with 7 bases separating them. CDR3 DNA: TGTGCCTGGAGTGCCCAAATCAATCAGCCCCAGCATTTT. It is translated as CAWSAQINQPQHF.

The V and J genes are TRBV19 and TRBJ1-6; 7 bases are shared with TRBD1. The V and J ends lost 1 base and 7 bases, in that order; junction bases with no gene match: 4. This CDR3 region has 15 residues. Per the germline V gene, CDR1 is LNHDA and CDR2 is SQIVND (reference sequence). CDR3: CASSIGDRVNSPLHF. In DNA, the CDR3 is TGTGCCAGTAGTATAGGTGACAGGGTGAATTCACCCCTCCACTTT.